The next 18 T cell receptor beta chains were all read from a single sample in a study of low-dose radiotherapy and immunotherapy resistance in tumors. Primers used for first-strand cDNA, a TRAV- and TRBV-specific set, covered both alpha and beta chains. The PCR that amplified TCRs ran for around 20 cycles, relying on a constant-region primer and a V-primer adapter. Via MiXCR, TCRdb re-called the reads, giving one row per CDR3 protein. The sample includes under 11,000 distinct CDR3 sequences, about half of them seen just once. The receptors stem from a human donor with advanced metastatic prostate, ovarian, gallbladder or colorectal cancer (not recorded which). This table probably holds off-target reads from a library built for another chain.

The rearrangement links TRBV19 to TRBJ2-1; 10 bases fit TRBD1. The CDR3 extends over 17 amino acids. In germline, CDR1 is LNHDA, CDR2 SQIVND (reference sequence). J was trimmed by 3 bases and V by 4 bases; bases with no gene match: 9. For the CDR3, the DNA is TGTGCCAGTAGTAACTCGCGGACAGGGGGAATCTACAATGAGCAGTTCTTC. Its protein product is CASSNSRTGGIYNEQFF.

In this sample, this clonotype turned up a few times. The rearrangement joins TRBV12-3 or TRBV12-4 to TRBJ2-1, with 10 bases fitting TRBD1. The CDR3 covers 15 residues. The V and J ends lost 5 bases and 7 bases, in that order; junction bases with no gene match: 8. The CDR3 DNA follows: TGTGCCAGCAGTATGACAGGGGGCAGCGGGAATGAGCAGTTCTTC. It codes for CASSMTGGSGNEQFF.

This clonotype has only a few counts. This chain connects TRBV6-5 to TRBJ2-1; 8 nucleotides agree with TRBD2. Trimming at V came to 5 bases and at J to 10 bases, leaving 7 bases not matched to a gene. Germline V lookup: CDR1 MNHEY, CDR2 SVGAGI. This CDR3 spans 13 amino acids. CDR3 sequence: CASSTPAGVEQFF. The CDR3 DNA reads TGTGCCAGCAGTACCCCAGCGGGGGTAGAGCAGTTCTTC.

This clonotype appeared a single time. CDR3 amino acids: CASSFGAGPFTNYGYTF. CDR3 in DNA: TGTGCCAGCAGCTTTGGCGCCGGGCCCTTTACGAACTATGGCTACACCTTC. The chain combines TRBV7-9 with TRBJ1-2; D not resolved. CDR1 and CDR2 from the germline V gene are SEHNR and FQNEAQ (reference sequence). V lost 3 bases and J lost 2, with 19 bases in between. The CDR3 loop spans 17 amino acids.

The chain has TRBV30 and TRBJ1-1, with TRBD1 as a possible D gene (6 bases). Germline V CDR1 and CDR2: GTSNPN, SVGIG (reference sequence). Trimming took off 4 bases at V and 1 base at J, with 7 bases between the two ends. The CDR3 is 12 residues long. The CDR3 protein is CAWTQGNTEAFF. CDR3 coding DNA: TGTGCCTGGACACAGGGGAACACTGAAGCTTTCTTT.

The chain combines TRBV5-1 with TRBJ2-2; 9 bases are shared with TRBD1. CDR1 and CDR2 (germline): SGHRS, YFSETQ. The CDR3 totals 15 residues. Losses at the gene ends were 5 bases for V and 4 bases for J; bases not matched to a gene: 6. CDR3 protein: CASSYRGPGTGELFF. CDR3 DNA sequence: TGCGCCAGCAGTTACAGGGGGCCGGGCACCGGGGAGCTGTTTTTT.

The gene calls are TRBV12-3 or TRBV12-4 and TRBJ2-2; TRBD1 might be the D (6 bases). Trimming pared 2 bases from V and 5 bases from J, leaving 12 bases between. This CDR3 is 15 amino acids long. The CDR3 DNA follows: TGTGCCAGCAGTTTAAGGCAGGGGCCTACCGGGGAGCTGTTTTTT. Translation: CASSLRQGPTGELFF.

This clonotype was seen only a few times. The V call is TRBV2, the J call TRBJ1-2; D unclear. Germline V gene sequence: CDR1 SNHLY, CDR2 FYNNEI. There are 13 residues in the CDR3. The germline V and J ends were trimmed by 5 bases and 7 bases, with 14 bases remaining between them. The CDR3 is CASSSDGSGGYTF. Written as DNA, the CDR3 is TGTGCCAGCAGTTCGGACGGGTCCGGTGGCTACACCTTC. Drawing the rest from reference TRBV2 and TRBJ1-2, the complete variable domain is EPEVTQTPSHQVTQMGQEVILRCVPISNHLYFYWYRQILGQKVEFLVSFYNNEISEKSEIFDDQFSVERPDGSNFTLKIRSTKLEDSAMYFCASSSDGSGGYTFGSGTRLTVV.

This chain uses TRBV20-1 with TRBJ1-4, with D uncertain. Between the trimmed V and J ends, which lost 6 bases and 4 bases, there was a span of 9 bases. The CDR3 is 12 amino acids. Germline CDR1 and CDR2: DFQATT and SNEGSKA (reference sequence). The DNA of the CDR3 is TGCAGTGCAGGGCAGAATAATGAAAAACTGTTTTTT. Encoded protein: CSAGQNNEKLFF.

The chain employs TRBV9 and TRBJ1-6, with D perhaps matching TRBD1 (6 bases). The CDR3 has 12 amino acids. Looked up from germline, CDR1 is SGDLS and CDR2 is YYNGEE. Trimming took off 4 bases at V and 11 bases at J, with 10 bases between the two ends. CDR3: CASSPDRAPLHF. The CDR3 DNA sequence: TGTGCCAGCAGCCCGGACAGAGCACCCCTCCACTTT.

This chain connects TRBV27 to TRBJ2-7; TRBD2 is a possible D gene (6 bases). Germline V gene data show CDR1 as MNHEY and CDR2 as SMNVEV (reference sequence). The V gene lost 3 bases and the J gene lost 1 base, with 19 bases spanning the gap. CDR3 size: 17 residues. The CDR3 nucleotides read TGTGCCAGCAGTTTGAAAGGGCCCGCTGGGGGGTCCTACGAGCAGTACTTC. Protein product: CASSLKGPAGGSYEQYF.

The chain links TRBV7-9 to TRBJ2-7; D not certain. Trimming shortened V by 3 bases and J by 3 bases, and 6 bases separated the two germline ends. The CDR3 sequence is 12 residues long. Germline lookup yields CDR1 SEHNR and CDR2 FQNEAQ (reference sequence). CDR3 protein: CASSLVNYEQYF. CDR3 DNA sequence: TGTGCCAGCAGCTTGGTAAACTACGAGCAGTACTTC.

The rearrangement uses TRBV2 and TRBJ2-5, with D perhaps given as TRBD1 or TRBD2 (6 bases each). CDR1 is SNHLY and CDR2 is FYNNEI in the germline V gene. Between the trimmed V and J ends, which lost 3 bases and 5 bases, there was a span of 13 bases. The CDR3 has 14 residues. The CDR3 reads CASSDSFGGETQYF. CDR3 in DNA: TGTGCCAGCAGTGATAGTTTCGGGGGCGAGACCCAGTACTTC.

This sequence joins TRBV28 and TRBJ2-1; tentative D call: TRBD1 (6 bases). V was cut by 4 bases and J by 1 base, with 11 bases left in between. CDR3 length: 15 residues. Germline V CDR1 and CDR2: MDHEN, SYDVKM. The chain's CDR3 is CASSYEGESYNEQFF. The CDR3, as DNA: TGTGCCAGCAGTTATGAGGGGGAGTCCTACAATGAGCAGTTCTTC.

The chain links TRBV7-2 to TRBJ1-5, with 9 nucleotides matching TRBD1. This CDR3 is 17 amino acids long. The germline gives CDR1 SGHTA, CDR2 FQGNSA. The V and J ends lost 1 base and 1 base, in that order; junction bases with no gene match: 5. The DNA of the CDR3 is TGTGCCAGCAGCTTAGAGGGACAGGGTAGCAGCAATCAGCCCCAGCATTTT. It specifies CASSLEGQGSSNQPQHF.

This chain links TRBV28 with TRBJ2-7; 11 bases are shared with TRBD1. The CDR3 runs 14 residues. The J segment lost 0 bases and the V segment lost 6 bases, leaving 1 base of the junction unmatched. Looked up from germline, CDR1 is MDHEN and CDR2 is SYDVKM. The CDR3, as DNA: TGTGCCAGCAGCGGACAGGGGGCCTCCTACGAGCAGTACTTC. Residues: CASSGQGASYEQYF.

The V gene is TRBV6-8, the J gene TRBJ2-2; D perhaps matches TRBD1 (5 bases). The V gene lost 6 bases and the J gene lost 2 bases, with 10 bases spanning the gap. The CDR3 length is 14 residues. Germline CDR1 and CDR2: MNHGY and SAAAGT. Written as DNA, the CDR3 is TGTGCCAGCAGACTACAGGAAAACACCGGGGAGCTGTTTTTT. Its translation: CASRLQENTGELFF.

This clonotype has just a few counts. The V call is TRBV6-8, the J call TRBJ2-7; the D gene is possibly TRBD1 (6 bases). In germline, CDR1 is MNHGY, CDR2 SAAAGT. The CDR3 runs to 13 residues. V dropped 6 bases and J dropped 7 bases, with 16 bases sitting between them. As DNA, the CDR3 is TGTGCCAGCAGGGCAGGGGCAGGCGGGGAGCAGTACTTC. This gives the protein CASRAGAGGEQYF.